Listed below are T cell receptor beta chains from one sample, sequenced in a study of blood T cell repertoires in COVID-19. TCRdb keeps only in-frame clones here, not all; method: immunoSEQ multiplex PCR. This table holds under 200,000 clones, 65% to 90% found once. Input material: peripheral blood. The receptors were sampled from a man in his sixties with acute or convalescent COVID-19. Each CDR3 is given with its conserved first and last residue. D genes are given only for firm matches. Not all rows give a size; the values are once, few, many and, for expanded clones, a class.

d_gene,j_gene,abundance,v_gene,CDR3aa,CDR3nt
TRBD2,TRBJ2-2,.,TRBV28,CASSKPGLAGKNTGELFF,TGTGCCAGCAGTAAGCCGGGACTAGCGGGCAAGAACACCGGGGAGCTGTTTTTT
.,TRBJ1-2,once,TRBV28,CASSFPGANYGYTF,TGTGCCAGCAGTTTCCCGGGAGCTAACTATGGCTACACCTTC
.,TRBJ2-7,.,TRBV6-5,CASRTSGRGYEQYF,TGTGCCAGCAGAACTTCCGGCCGAGGCTACGAGCAGTACTTC
.,TRBJ1-2,.,TRBV28,CASTLGWGVYGYTF,TGTGCCAGCACCCTGGGGTGGGGGGTCTATGGCTACACCTTC
TRBD1,TRBJ1-5,.,TRBV3-1/TRBV3-2,CASSQRQGYQPQHF,TGTGCCAGCAGCCAGAGACAGGGGTATCAGCCCCAGCATTTT
TRBD1,TRBJ2-7,.,TRBV6-5,CASSLVRDRDNEQYF,TGTGCCAGCAGTTTAGTCCGGGACAGGGACAACGAGCAGTACTTC
.,TRBJ1-2,.,TRBV6-1,CASSEERNGYTF,TGTGCCAGCAGTGAAGAGAGAAATGGCTACACCTTC
TRBD2,TRBJ2-7,.,TRBV5-1,CASSFDSGSYEQYF,TGCGCCAGCAGCTTTGATAGCGGGAGCTACGAGCAGTACTTC
TRBD1,TRBJ1-1,.,TRBV5-1,CASSQRQGAVTEAFF,TGCGCCAGCAGCCAGAGACAGGGGGCAGTCACTGAAGCTTTCTTT
TRBD2,TRBJ2-1,.,TRBV7-2,CASSLESGRGNEQFF,TGTGCCAGCAGCTTAGAAAGCGGGAGGGGCAATGAGCAGTTCTTC
TRBD2,TRBJ2-7,once,TRBV19,CASSIAGTTGYEQYF,TGTGCCAGTAGTATAGCCGGGACTACAGGCTACGAGCAGTACTTC
.,TRBJ2-1,.,TRBV5-1,CASSPNPTGSYNEQFF,TGCGCCAGCAGTCCCAACCCGACGGGGTCATACAATGAGCAGTTCTTC
.,TRBJ2-1,many,TRBV7-9,CASSPRDLTIYNEQFF,TGTGCCAGCAGCCCCCGGGACTTAACTATTTACAATGAGCAGTTCTTC
.,TRBJ1-5,.,TRBV2,CASNGREDQPQHF,TGTGCCAGCAATGGGAGGGAAGATCAGCCCCAGCATTTT
.,TRBJ1-3,.,TRBV29-1,CSVVPDSSTTIYF,TGCAGCGTTGTCCCCGACAGTTCAACCACCATATATTTT
TRBD1,TRBJ2-7,once,TRBV30,CAWRIPGGMGAYEQYF,TGTGCCTGGAGGATCCCAGGGGGAATGGGGGCCTACGAGCAGTACTTC
TRBD2,TRBJ2-7,.,TRBV6-2/TRBV6-3,CASSRRGAGDREQYF,TGTGCCAGCAGCCGACGAGGAGCGGGAGACCGGGAGCAGTACTTC
.,TRBJ1-2,.,TRBV19,CASSFGVGGYTF,TGTGCCAGTAGTTTCGGGGTCGGTGGCTACACCTTC
.,TRBJ1-2,few,TRBV5-5,CASSLSDFRGFSFGGYTF,TGTGCCAGCAGCTTGAGTGACTTCCGAGGCTTCAGCTTCGGTGGCTACACCTTC
TRBD2,TRBJ2-5,.,TRBV28,CASSRLAGYETQYF,TGTGCCAGCAGCCGACTAGCGGGATACGAGACCCAGTACTTC
.,TRBJ2-4,.,TRBV7-2,CASSSWTTVGKNIQYF,TGTGCCAGCAGCTCCTGGACAACCGTTGGCAAAAACATTCAGTACTTC
TRBD1,TRBJ2-1,once,TRBV29-1,CSGDRDRLSSYNEQFF,TGCAGCGGGGACCGGGACAGGCTCAGCTCCTACAATGAGCAGTTCTTC
TRBD2,TRBJ2-1,.,TRBV18,CASSPKLASGNNEQFF,TGTGCCAGCTCACCAAAGCTGGCTAGCGGAAACAATGAACAGTTCTTC
.,TRBJ1-1,.,TRBV28,CALLAASNTEAFF,TGTGCCCTCCTTGCGGCGAGTAACACTGAAGCTTTCTTT
.,TRBJ2-7,.,TRBV30,CAWKKGQLSYEQYF,TGTGCCTGGAAAAAGGGACAACTCTCCTACGAGCAGTACTTC
.,TRBJ2-5,few,TRBV7-6,CASSLDGERQETQYF,TGTGCCAGCAGCTTAGACGGCGAGCGCCAAGAGACCCAGTACTTC
TRBD1,TRBJ1-1,.,TRBV5-1,CATRGQGMNTEAFF,TGCGCCACAAGAGGACAGGGAATGAACACTGAAGCTTTCTTT
TRBD1,TRBJ1-1,once,TRBV4-1,CASSQGYGGQAEAFF,TGCGCCAGCAGCCAAGGCTATGGGGGACAGGCTGAAGCTTTCTTT
.,TRBJ1-5,.,TRBV6-5,CASTRGLSNQPQHF,TGTGCCAGCACCCGAGGCCTTAGCAATCAGCCCCAGCATTTT
.,TRBJ1-1,many,TRBV7-9,CASSLAEGLARPGAEAFF,TGTGCCAGCAGCTTAGCGGAAGGCTTAGCTCGACCTGGCGCTGAAGCTTTCTTT
TRBD1,TRBJ2-5,.,TRBV2,CASRLQGGETQYF,TGTGCCAGCAGACTACAGGGGGGAGAGACCCAGTACTTC
.,TRBJ1-2,.,TRBV5-1,CASSPTGSGYTF,TGCGCCAGCAGCCCCACAGGGTCTGGCTACACCTTC
.,TRBJ1-5,.,TRBV28,CASSSPDNQPQHF,TGTGCCAGCAGTTCCCCAGATAATCAGCCCCAGCATTTT
.,TRBJ1-2,once,TRBV5-1,CASSSDSQNYGYTF,TGCGCCAGCAGCTCGGACAGTCAAAACTATGGCTACACCTTC
.,TRBJ1-5,once,TRBV5-1,CASSLGPFSNQPQHF,TGCGCCAGCAGCTTGGGGCCTTTTAGCAATCAGCCCCAGCATTTT
TRBD2,TRBJ2-7,.,TRBV28,CASRLADYEQYF,TGTGCCAGCAGACTAGCGGATTACGAGCAGTACTTC
.,TRBJ2-6,once,TRBV19,CASSRGTSGANVLTF,TGTGCCAGTAGCCGAGGTACCTCTGGGGCCAACGTCCTGACTTTC
TRBD2,TRBJ2-3,.,TRBV3-1/TRBV3-2,CASSPLTLAGGDTQYF,TGTGCCAGCAGCCCGCTTACCCTAGCGGGGGGGGATACGCAGTATTTT
.,TRBJ2-5,.,TRBV5-1,CASSLDSPWETQYF,TGCGCCAGCAGCTTGGACTCCCCGTGGGAGACCCAGTACTTC
.,TRBJ1-6,.,TRBV12-3/TRBV12-4,CASSLERESPLHF,TGTGCCAGCAGTTTAGAAAGGGAGTCACCCCTCCACTTT
TRBD1,TRBJ1-4,.,TRBV7-9,CASSWGGTANEKLFF,TGTGCCAGCAGCTGGGGCGGGACAGCTAATGAAAAACTGTTTTTT
.,TRBJ1-2,.,TRBV28,CASSLWRVENYGYTF,TGTGCCAGCAGTTTATGGAGGGTAGAGAACTATGGCTACACCTTC
TRBD1,TRBJ2-7,.,TRBV6-6,CASSGTASYEQYF,TGTGCCAGCAGTGGGACAGCTTCCTACGAGCAGTACTTC
TRBD1,TRBJ1-2,.,TRBV6-5,CASIAGQGGYGYTF,TGTGCCAGCATCGCTGGACAGGGGGGCTATGGCTACACCTTC
.,TRBJ1-3,.,TRBV6-1,CASSEERLASGGNTIYF,TGTGCCAGCAGTGAAGAGAGATTGGCGTCAGGGGGAAACACCATATATTTT
.,TRBJ2-6,.,TRBV19,CASSLQGSGANVLTF,TGTGCCAGTAGTCTACAGGGATCTGGGGCCAACGTCCTGACTTTC
TRBD1,TRBJ1-2,.,TRBV5-1,CASSVETGAGYGYTF,TGCGCCAGCAGCGTCGAGACAGGGGCAGGCTATGGCTACACCTTC
.,TRBJ2-7,.,TRBV18,CASSPPGPGEQYF,TGTGCCAGCTCACCACCGGGGCCCGGAGAGCAGTACTTC
TRBD1,TRBJ1-1,.,TRBV6-2/TRBV6-3,CASSRWLTGGRNTEAFF,TGTGCCAGCAGCCGATGGTTGACAGGGGGCAGGAACACTGAAGCTTTCTTT
.,TRBJ2-7,.,TRBV5-1,CASSLANEQYF,TGCGCCAGCAGCTTGGCCAACGAGCAGTACTTC
TRBD1,TRBJ2-7,.,TRBV6-5,CASRVGQGYEQYF,TGTGCCAGCAGGGTAGGACAGGGTTACGAGCAGTACTTC
.,TRBJ2-7,.,TRBV11-2,CASSQDLSYEQYF,TGTGCCAGCAGCCAGGACTTATCCTACGAGCAGTACTTC
.,TRBJ2-3,.,TRBV21-1,CASSKARTSVSTDTQYF,TGTGCCAGCAGCAAAGCGAGGACTAGCGTGAGCACAGATACGCAGTATTTT
TRBD1,TRBJ2-1,few,TRBV10-3,CAISAGQGANEQFF,TGTGCCATCAGTGCGGGACAGGGGGCGAATGAGCAGTTCTTC
TRBD2,TRBJ2-1,.,TRBV7-3,CASSLAGGKNEQFF,TGTGCCAGCAGCCTAGCGGGGGGGAAAAATGAGCAGTTCTTC